This entry concerns a single T cell receptor beta chain. Its antigen remains unidentified. This CDR3 comprises 14 residues. Germline lookup yields CDR1 SGHKS and CDR2 YYEKEE (reference sequence). V dropped 3 bases and J dropped 4 bases, with 11 bases sitting between them. These data originate in a study of PD-1 blockade in classical Hodgkin lymphoma. General study findings and limits: Significant TCR diversity gains by C4D1 occurred in CD4+ but not CD8+ cells.

Measured with immunoSEQ multiplex PCR; TCRdb has only the in-frame clones, and not every one. The sample includes tens of thousands of clones, approximately 70% of them seen just once. All the patients suffered relapse after autologous stem cell transplantation, and brentuximab vedotin exposure differed. This TCR was sampled from a human donor with classical Hodgkin lymphoma. This sequence joins TRBV5-5 and TRBJ2-1; D not resolved. Source: peripheral blood mononuclear cells (PBMCs), taken before the second cycle of nivolumab. The CDR3 nucleotides are TGTGCCAGCAGCTCCTTCGCCTTTTACAATGAGCAGTTCTTC. This codes for CASSSFAFYNEQFF.